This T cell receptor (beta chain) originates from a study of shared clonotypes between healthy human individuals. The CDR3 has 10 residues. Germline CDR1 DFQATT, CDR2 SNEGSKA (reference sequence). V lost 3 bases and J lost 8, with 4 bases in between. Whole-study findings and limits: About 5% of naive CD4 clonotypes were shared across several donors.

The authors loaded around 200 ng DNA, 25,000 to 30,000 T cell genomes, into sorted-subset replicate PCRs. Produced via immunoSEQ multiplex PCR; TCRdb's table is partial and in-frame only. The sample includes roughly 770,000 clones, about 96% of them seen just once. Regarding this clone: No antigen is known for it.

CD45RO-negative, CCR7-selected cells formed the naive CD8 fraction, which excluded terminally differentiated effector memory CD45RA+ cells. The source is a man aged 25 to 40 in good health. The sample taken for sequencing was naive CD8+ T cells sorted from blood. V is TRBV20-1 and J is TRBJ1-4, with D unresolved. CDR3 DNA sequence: TGCAGTGCTAGGAGCGAAAAACTGTTTTTT. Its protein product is CSARSEKLFF.